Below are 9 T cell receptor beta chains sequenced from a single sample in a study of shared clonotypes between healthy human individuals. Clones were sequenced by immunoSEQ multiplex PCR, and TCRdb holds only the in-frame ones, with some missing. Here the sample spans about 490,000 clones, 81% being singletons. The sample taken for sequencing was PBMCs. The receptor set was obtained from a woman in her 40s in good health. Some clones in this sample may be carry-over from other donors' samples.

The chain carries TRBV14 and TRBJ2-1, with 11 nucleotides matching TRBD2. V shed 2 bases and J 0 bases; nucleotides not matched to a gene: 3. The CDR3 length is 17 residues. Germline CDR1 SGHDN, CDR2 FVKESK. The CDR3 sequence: CASSQWLAGGSYNEQFF. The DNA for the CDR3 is TGTGCCAGCAGCCAATGGCTAGCGGGAGGCTCCTACAATGAGCAGTTCTTC.

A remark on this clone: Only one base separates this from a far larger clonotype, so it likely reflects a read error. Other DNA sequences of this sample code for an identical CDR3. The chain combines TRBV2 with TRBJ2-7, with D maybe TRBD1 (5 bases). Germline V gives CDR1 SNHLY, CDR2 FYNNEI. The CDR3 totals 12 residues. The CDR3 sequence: CASSEQGYEQYF. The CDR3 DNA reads TGTGCCAGCAGTGAACAGGGATACGAACAGTACTTC.

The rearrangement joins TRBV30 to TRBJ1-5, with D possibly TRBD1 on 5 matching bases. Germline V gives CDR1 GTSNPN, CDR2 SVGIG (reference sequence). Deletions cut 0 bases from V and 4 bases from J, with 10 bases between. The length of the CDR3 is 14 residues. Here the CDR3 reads CAWSVDSGNQPQHF. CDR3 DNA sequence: TGTGCCTGGAGTGTAGATTCAGGGAATCAGCCCCAGCATTTT.

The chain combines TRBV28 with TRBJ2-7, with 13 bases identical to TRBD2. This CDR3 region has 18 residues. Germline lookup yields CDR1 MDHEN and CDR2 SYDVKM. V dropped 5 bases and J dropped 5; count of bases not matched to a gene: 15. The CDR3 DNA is TGTGCCAGCAGTCCAACCCGGACTAGCGGGAGATCTACCAACGAGCAGTACTTC. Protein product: CASSPTRTSGRSTNEQYF.

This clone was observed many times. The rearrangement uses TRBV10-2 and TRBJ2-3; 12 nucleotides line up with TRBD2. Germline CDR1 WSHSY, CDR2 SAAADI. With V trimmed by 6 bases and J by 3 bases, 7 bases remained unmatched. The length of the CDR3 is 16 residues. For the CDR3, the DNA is TGCGCCAGCAGCGACAGTGGACTAGCGGGGACAGATACGCAGTATTTT. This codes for CASSDSGLAGTDTQYF.

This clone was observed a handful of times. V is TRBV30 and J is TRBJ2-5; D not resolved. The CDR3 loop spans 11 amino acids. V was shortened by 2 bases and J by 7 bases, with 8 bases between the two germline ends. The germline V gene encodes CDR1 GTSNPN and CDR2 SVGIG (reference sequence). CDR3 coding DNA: TGTGCCTGGAGTCTATTGGCGACCCAGTACTTC. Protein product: CAWSLLATQYF.

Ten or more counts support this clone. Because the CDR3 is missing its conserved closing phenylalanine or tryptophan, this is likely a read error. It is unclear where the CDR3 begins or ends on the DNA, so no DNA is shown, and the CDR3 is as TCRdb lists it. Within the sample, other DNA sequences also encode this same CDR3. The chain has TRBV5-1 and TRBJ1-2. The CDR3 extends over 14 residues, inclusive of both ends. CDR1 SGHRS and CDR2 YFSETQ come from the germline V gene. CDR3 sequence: CASAQRSVRKTYGY.

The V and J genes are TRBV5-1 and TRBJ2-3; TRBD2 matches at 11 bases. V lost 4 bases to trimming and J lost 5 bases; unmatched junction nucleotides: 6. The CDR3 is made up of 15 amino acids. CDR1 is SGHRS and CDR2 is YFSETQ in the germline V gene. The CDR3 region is CASSVTGTSGDTQYF. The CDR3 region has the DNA TGCGCCAGCAGCGTAACCGGGACTAGCGGAGATACGCAGTATTTT.

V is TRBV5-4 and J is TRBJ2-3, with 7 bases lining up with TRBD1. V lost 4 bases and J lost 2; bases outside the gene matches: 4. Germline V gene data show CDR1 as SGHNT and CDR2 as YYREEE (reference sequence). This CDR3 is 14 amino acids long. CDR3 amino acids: CASSLQGNTDTQYF. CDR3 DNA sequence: TGTGCCAGCAGCCTACAGGGGAACACAGATACGCAGTATTTT.